This T cell receptor beta chain was profiled in a study of blood T cells in healthy people across ages. Broader study findings: Older age coincided with a roughly linear decline in TCR beta diversity per million T cells.

Caucasian, healthy and from Russia, the donors were aged between about 6 and 90. The CDR3 is 12 residues long. Germline-derived CDR1 and CDR2 are SGHRS and YFSETQ. V was pared by 0 bases and J by 8 bases, with 7 bases between. With a J-beta primer mix and a sample-barcoded 5' primer, a second PCR ran 7 to 11 cycles. A 12-random-nucleotide template-switch adaptor tagged each cDNA molecule. TCRdb independently ran MiXCR on the 5' RACE reads; one entry per CDR3 protein. This table has 850,000 or so distinct CDR3 sequences, under 30% appearing once. In this sample, this clonotype turned up many times. The antigen remains undetermined.

This TCR derives from a woman older than 75 in good health. The rearrangement links TRBV5-1 to TRBJ2-3; perhaps TRBD2 as D (5 bases). Sample: blood. CDR3 loop: CASSLAGVTQYF. CDR3 in DNA: TGCGCCAGCAGCTTGGCCGGGGTTACGCAGTATTTT.